The entry below gives a single T cell receptor (beta chain) sequence along with its context. This clonotype is assessed as large (0.1 to 1%). The antigen it binds to is not known. The record has no base qualities; no much larger clone is one base away. This sample was taken from a study of neurological immune-mediated disorders (dated by TCRdb to between 2018 and 2021). The study in broad terms: Using UMI-based sequencing, the study compared peripheral blood TCR-beta repertoires from patients with HTLV-I-associated myelopathy (HAM/TSP), patients with multiple sclerosis, and healthy controls. The 85 to 110 TCR-beta libraries included longitudinal samples, technical triplicates and paired sorted CD4+ and CD8+ T-cell subsets alongside PBMC samples. The cohort comprised 68 subjects: some 15 HAM/TSP patients, some 35 multiple sclerosis patients and approximately 20 healthy controls. Study-wide conclusions, independent of this receptor: TCR clonal expansion was greatest in HAM/TSP patients and smallest in MS patients, who ranked below even healthy controls. Expanded clones from different subjects shared no identical CDR3 amino acid sequences, which suggests that TCR-beta repertoires were private in all groups.

cDNA was synthesized by template-switch 5'RACE using a primer with a 10-nucleotide random unique molecular identifier that tagged each TCR transcript. Every sequencing run yielded over 180 million TCR-beta sequences covering 15-18 subjects. Total RNA was extracted with the RNeasy kit. Using the KAPA Real-time Library Amplification kit, TCR-beta VDJ regions were amplified with primers for the TCR constant region and the 5'RACE anchor. A first PCR added sample indexes and Illumina adaptors, and a second PCR then raised library yield. After Ampure bead purification, the TCR product of roughly 650 bp was size-selected on a 2% E-gel SizeSelection system. Library quality was checked on a Bioanalyzer, concentration was measured with Qubit, and libraries were quantified with the Kapa Library Quantification kit before pooling. Libraries were sequenced paired-end 2 x 150 bp on an Illumina HiSeq 2500. To increase sequence diversity, roughly 24-31% phiX was spiked into each library pool. Under the source paper's analysis protocol: The UMI-based MiGEC pipeline processed quality-filtered reads and removed over 75% of raw TCR sequences during error correction. VDJ genes were aligned to IMGT germline references, and each clonotype was defined by a unique CDR3 amino acid sequence together with V-J genes. Clonal expansion, Shannon diversity and CDR3 relatedness (CalcPairwiseDistances, ClusterSamples) were evaluated with VDJtools, and phylogenetic trees were built with CLCbio workbench. Using coefficient-of-variation modelling across technical triplicates, the study counted a clone as expanded if it had at least 8 unique UMIs. The raw public data were reprocessed by TCRdb itself: fastp quality trimming at Q25, MiXCR clonotype calling, in-frame beta chains only. Rows merge per CDR3 protein into single entries with the most common DNA and genes. Clone size and V and J calls follow TCRdb, not the original study. This sample is represented by 3,500 to 5,000 distinct CDR3 sequences; 30% to 35% of them were singletons. 35% to 45% of the sample lies in the top ten.

There are 15 amino acids in the CDR3, from cysteine to phenylalanine inclusive. Of the read, only the CDR3 DNA is kept; its 45 bases are in frame from base 1. The V and J ends are trimmed by 5 bases and 0 bases, leaving 13 bases between them. The germline V gene gives CDR1 as MDHEN and CDR2 as SYDVKM. For the sorted-subset TCR libraries, the starting material was over 950,000 sorted CD4+ or CD8+ T cells. Peripheral blood was subjected to Ficoll-Hypaque density gradient centrifugation to isolate PBMCs, which were then cryopreserved in liquid nitrogen. Paired sorted CD4+ and CD8+ subsets came from healthy controls, HAM/TSP patients and MS patients.

The sequence links TRBV28 to TRBJ1-1, and TRBD1 may be the D gene, going by 5 matching bases. Sequencing used CD8+ T cells from blood. The source of this sequence is a man between 45 and 60 years old with HTLV-1-associated myelopathy (HAM/TSP). The CDR3 is CASSIRGRVNTEAFF. In nucleotides, the sequence is TGTGCCAGCAGTATTCGGGGACGGGTGAACACTGAAGCTTTCTTT. The full variable domain, with segments outside the CDR3 supplied by the reference TRBV28 and TRBJ1-1 proteins, appears as DVKVTQSSRYLVKRTGEKVFLECVQDMDHENMFWYRQDPGLGLRLIYFSYDVKMKEKGDIPEGYSVSREKKERFSLILESASTNQTSMYLCASSIRGRVNTEAFFGQGTRLTVV.